This T cell receptor (beta chain) was recovered during a study of cytomegalovirus exposure and HLA in healthy donors. Germline loops: CDR1 SGHRS, CDR2 YFSETQ. V shed 0 bases and J 7 bases; nucleotides not matched to a gene: 11. CDR3 length: 16 amino acids. 13 Jbeta primers and 60 Vbeta primers were used for the PCR. TCRdb keeps only in-frame clones here, not all; method: immunoSEQ multiplex PCR. The table shows 90,000 to 140,000 clones, with about 12% occurring only once. This chain links TRBV5-1 with TRBJ1-2; 8 nucleotides agree with TRBD1. Source material: PBMCs. This clonotype originated in a middle-aged man in good health and CMV-seropositive. The CDR3 region is CASSLGAGGDFSGYTF. In DNA, the CDR3 is TGCGCCAGCAGCTTGGGTGCAGGGGGCGATTTTAGTGGCTACACCTTC. Full variable domain (remainder filled in from reference TRBV5-1 and TRBJ1-2): KAGVTQTPRYLIKTRGQQVTLSCSPISGHRSVSWYQQTPGQGLQFLFEYFSETQRNKGNFPGRFSGRQFSNSRSEMNVSTLELGDSALYLCASSLGAGGDFSGYTFGSGTRLTVV.